This TCR beta chain was observed in a study of molecular identifiers for immune sequencing clone quantification. V lost 0 bases and J lost 2, with 11 bases in between. CDR1 is ENHRY, CDR2 SYGVKD, per germline. This CDR3 is 16 amino acids long. TCRdb fed the PCR reads into MiXCR, producing one record per CDR3 protein. The sample has about 640,000 distinct CDR3 sequences, approximately 20% seen once. The clonotype originates from a human donor in good health. Some libraries in this study had Jurkat cell RNA spiked in. This chain uses TRBV10-3 with TRBJ2-1, with D hard to call. Specimen: naive CD8+ T cells from blood, with Jurkat cell RNA spiked in. The subset here: FACS-sorted CD8+CD4-CCR7+CD45RA+ naive T cells. CDR3 sequence (DNA): TGTGCCATCAGTGAGTCCGCAAAGCTCACCTACAATGAGCAGTTCTTC. Translating it yields CAISESAKLTYNEQFF.